This T cell receptor beta chain was captured by sequencing in a study of shared clonotypes between healthy human individuals. Study outcomes and limitations: Naive CD4 clonotype sharing across four donors was 4% to 5%. In general, naive subsets displayed greater estimated richness than memory subsets did.

In the case of this clone: Its matching antigen is unknown.

The CDR3 contains 14 residues. The germline V and J ends were trimmed by 4 bases and 5 bases, with 13 bases remaining between them. Germline V gene sequence: CDR1 SGHAT, CDR2 FQDESV (reference sequence). Each cell subset's genomic DNA was divided evenly among several immunoSEQ plates. Sorted-subset replicate PCR reactions contained 200 ng DNA, corresponding to about 30,000 T cell genomes. Repertoires were generated with immunoSEQ multiplex PCR, while TCRdb's copy carries only in-frame clones and drops some. The sample gives over a million clones, more than 95% of which show up once; approximately 1.1% is in the top ten.

This TCR came from a man aged 30-40 years in good health. The chain links TRBV11-1 to TRBJ2-3; D unclear. What was sequenced was naive CD4+ T cells sorted from blood. Subset indicated: CD45RA+ positively selected. CDR3 residues: CASSSDSDGDTQYF. In nucleotides, the CDR3 is TGTGCCAGCAGCTCCGATTCAGACGGAGATACGCAGTATTTT. The full variable domain, rest sourced from reference TRBV11-1 and TRBJ2-3, is EAEVAQSPRYKITEKSQAVAFWCDPISGHATLYWYRQILGQGPELLVQFQDESVVDDSQLPKDRFSAERLKGVDSTLKIQPAELGDSAMYLCASSSDSDGDTQYFGPGTRLTVL.